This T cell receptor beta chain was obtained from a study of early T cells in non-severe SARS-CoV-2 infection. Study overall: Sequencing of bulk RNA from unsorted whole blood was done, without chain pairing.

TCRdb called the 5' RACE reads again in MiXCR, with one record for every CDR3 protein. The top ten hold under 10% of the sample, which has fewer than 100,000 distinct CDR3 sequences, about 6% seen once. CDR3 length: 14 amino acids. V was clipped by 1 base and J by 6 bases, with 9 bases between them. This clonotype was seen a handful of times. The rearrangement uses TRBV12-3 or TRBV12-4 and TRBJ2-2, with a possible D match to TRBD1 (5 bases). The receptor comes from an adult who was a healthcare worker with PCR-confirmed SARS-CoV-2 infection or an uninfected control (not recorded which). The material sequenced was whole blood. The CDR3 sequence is CASSLVRQPGELFF. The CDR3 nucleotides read TGTGCCAGCAGTTTAGTCCGACAGCCCGGGGAGCTGTTTTTT.